This TCR beta chain emerged from a study of cytomegalovirus exposure and HLA in healthy donors. PCR amplification relied on 60 Vbeta primers (plus 13 Jbeta primers). TCRdb keeps only in-frame clones here, not all; method: immunoSEQ multiplex PCR. The sample records under 200,000 clones, approximately 80% being singletons. Germline-derived CDR1 and CDR2 are SGHDT and YYEEEE. The CDR3 is 16 residues long. Unmatched junction bases numbered 12, after V lost 3 bases and J lost 8 bases. This clone has just a few counts. The antigen remains unidentified. Whole-study results and caveats: In terms of immune exposure information, only CMV serostatus was available. In an earlier analysis, about 90% or about 30%: the productive usage of most TCR beta V segments. Whilst most TCR sequences proved rare, a subset of public TCRs occurred across many donors. Later analysis demonstrated an association between a missense DCLRE1C variant and TCR beta V- and J-gene trimming.

Material for sequencing was PBMCs. The sequence came from a man in his forties or fifties in good health and CMV-seropositive. The chain carries TRBV5-6 and TRBJ1-4; TRBD1 aligns across 8 bases. CDR3 loop: CASSSQLTGVGEKLFF. DNA for the CDR3: TGTGCCAGCAGCTCCCAATTGACAGGGGTTGGGGAAAAACTGTTTTTT.